The present TCR beta chain was sequenced within a study of CD8 T cells in Susac syndrome. The patients serving as multiple sclerosis controls were treatment-naive. They had stable or active relapsing-remitting disease and fulfilled revised McDonald criteria. It was negative isolation that provided the CD8+ and CD4+ T cells, whereas TEMRA cells were enriched by FACS. RNA was extracted with the RNeasy kit, and a quantity of about 0.45 to 1 ug was reverse transcribed using random hexamers. TCRdb re-called the immunoSEQ multiplex PCR reads through MiXCR, storing one row per CDR3 protein. Of roughly 300,000 distinct CDR3 sequences in the sample, 85% were seen once. Material for sequencing was CD8+ T cells from PBMCs. This TCR was recovered from a human donor with multiple sclerosis.

The CDR3 region is CASSIRAASNQPQHF. The CDR3 nucleotides read TGTGCCAGTAGTATTAGGGCGGCGAGCAATCAGCCCCAGCATTTT. The rearrangement uses TRBV19 and TRBJ1-5; no definite D call. Germline loops: CDR1 LNHDA, CDR2 SQIVND (reference sequence). The length of the CDR3 is 15 residues. V was shortened by 3 bases and J by 1 base, with 10 bases between the two germline ends.